Below, 30 T cell receptor beta chains from the same sample are listed, as sequenced in a study of cytomegalovirus exposure and HLA in healthy donors. 13 Jbeta primers and 60 Vbeta primers were used for the PCR. Method: immunoSEQ multiplex PCR; TCRdb's copy keeps in-frame clones and lacks some. Here the sample table reports around 53,000 clones. The sample comprised PBMCs. The receptors shown here come from a woman younger than 45 in good health and CMV-seropositive.

J is TRBJ2-7 and V is TRBV10-2, with TRBD1 as a possible D gene (7 bases). Germline V gives CDR1 WSHSY, CDR2 SAAADI. V lost 7 bases to trimming and J lost 7 bases, with 20 bases between them. The CDR3 consists of 14 residues. CDR3 DNA sequence: TGCGCCAGCAACCCCGACAGGGAGGATTGGGAGCAGTACTTC. It translates to CASNPDREDWEQYF.

The V gene is TRBV28, the J gene TRBJ1-5; 7 bases are shared with TRBD1. Looked up from germline, CDR1 is MDHEN and CDR2 is SYDVKM. Trimming cost V 4 bases and J 2 bases; bases outside gene matches: 17. The CDR3 is made up of 19 amino acids. The CDR3 here is CASSSIPRDSIWGNQPQHF. The CDR3 region has the DNA TGTGCCAGCAGTTCAATACCCCGGGACAGCATATGGGGCAATCAGCCCCAGCATTTT.

This chain uses TRBV6-6 with TRBJ1-2, with D possibly TRBD1 on 6 matching bases. CDR1 is MNHNY, CDR2 SVGAGI, per germline (reference sequence). Deletions cut 2 bases from V and 6 bases from J, with 10 bases between. This CDR3 has 13 residues. The CDR3 region has the DNA TGTGCCAGCAGTTACGTGGGGGCGGATGGCTACACCTTC. It codes for CASSYVGADGYTF.

V gene TRBV2 combines with J gene TRBJ2-5; TRBD2 matches at 9 bases. This CDR3 is 15 amino acids long. J gave up 5 bases and V 6 bases, and 10 bases lay outside the gene matches. In germline, CDR1 is SNHLY, CDR2 FYNNEI. CDR3 sequence: CASSPLAGVGETQYF. Here the CDR3 DNA reads TGTGCCAGCAGCCCTTTAGCGGGGGTGGGGGAGACCCAGTACTTC.

The genes are TRBV5-1 and TRBJ1-6, with D perhaps matching TRBD1 (5 bases). The CDR3 is 17 residues long. V was shortened by 3 bases and J by 0 bases, with 13 bases between the two germline ends. Germline CDR1 and CDR2: SGHRS and YFSETQ. CDR3 region: CASSSTRGSSYNSPLHF. For the CDR3, the DNA is TGCGCCAGCAGCTCGACCCGGGGGAGCTCCTATAATTCACCCCTCCACTTT.

As for this clone: The same CDR3 is also encoded by other DNA sequences in this sample. The chain couples TRBV5-1 to TRBJ2-5, with 7 bases fitting TRBD1. The V segment lost 0 bases and the J segment 2 bases; nucleotides outside the gene matches: 1. This CDR3 spans 14 amino acids. CDR1 SGHRS and CDR2 YFSETQ come from the germline V gene. CDR3 protein: CASSLGRGQETQYF. The DNA for the CDR3 is TGCGCCAGCAGCTTGGGCAGGGGGCAAGAGACCCAGTACTTC.

The CDR3 reads CASSSTGASYEQYF. CDR3 nucleotides: TGTGCCAGCAGCTCTACAGGGGCTTCGTACGAGCAGTACTTC. This rearrangement joins TRBV5-4 to TRBJ2-7, with 7 bases fitting TRBD1. Germline CDR1 SGHNT, CDR2 YYREEE (reference sequence). The CDR3 is 14 residues long. Trimming removed 3 bases from V and 4 bases from J; junction bases left unmatched: 7.

The chain combines TRBV30 with TRBJ2-7; 8 bases map to TRBD2. V trimming: 0 bases; J trimming: 5 bases; junction bases outside the gene matches: 15. The germline CDR1 and CDR2 sequences are GTSNPN and SVGIG (reference sequence). This CDR3 comprises 17 residues. The CDR3 DNA sequence: TGTGCCTGGAGTGTTCGAAGCGGGAGCTACCCAGGGGACGAGCAGTACTTC. Amino acid sequence: CAWSVRSGSYPGDEQYF.

The rearrangement joins TRBV6-1 to TRBJ2-3, with TRBD1 matching 9 bases. The CDR3 length is 15 residues. Germline trimming cut 7 bases from V and 2 bases from J; bases unmatched to any gene: 7. Germline CDR1 and CDR2: MNHNS and SASEGT. The CDR3 protein is CASTPGQGYTDTQYF. The CDR3 nucleotides read TGTGCCAGCACCCCGGGACAGGGCTACACAGATACGCAGTATTTT.

The chain couples TRBV7-3 to TRBJ2-5; 10 positions agree with TRBD2. J gave up 5 bases and V 3 bases, and 9 bases lay outside the gene matches. CDR1 and CDR2 (germline): SGHTA, FQGTGA. This CDR3 is 16 amino acids long. The CDR3 here is CASSLSGRAGGETQYF. CDR3 nucleotides: TGTGCCAGCAGCTTGAGCGGGAGGGCTGGTGGGGAGACCCAGTACTTC.

This rearrangement joins TRBV7-6 to TRBJ2-7, with 11 bases lining up with TRBD1. The junction had 2 bases not matched to a gene; V was cut back by 4 bases and J by 3 bases. The CDR3 has 14 residues. The germline V gene has CDR1 SGHVS and CDR2 FNYEAQ. CDR3 sequence reads: CASSSGTGGYEQYF. The CDR3 nucleotides read TGTGCCAGCAGCTCAGGGACAGGGGGCTACGAGCAGTACTTC.

The chain links TRBV10-3 to TRBJ1-2; 9 nucleotides agree with TRBD1. Trimming removed 10 bases from V and 4 bases from J; junction bases left unmatched: 7. The CDR3 loop spans 13 amino acids. In germline, CDR1 is ENHRY, CDR2 SYGVKD. Written as DNA, the CDR3 is TGTGCCACTAGACAGGGGGGCCTCTATGGCTACACCTTC. Protein: CATRQGGLYGYTF.

J is TRBJ1-5 and V is TRBV18; D remains ambiguous. The V gene lost 1 base and the J gene lost 5 bases, with 12 bases spanning the gap. Germline V gene sequence: CDR1 KGHSH, CDR2 LQKENI. This CDR3 is 15 amino acids long. DNA of the CDR3: TGTGCCAGCTCACCACGGTCGGGGATCCATCAGCCCCAGCATTTT. Translated, it gives CASSPRSGIHQPQHF.

The chain links TRBV28 to TRBJ1-4, with 9 positions matching TRBD1. V lost 5 bases, J lost 7 bases, and 5 bases stayed unmatched. The CDR3 extends over 14 amino acids. Germline loops: CDR1 MDHEN, CDR2 SYDVKM. DNA of the CDR3: TGTGCCAGCAGTACGACGACAGGGGGTGAAAAACTGTTTTTT. Translating it yields CASSTTTGGEKLFF.

V usage is TRBV6-5 and J usage is TRBJ1-2; no definite D call. Germline-derived CDR1 and CDR2 are MNHEY and SVGAGI. The V end lost 6 bases, the J end lost 6 bases, and 17 bases lay between the germline ends. The CDR3 runs 14 residues. Here the CDR3 reads CASSSAARKDGYTF. The CDR3 DNA is TGTGCCAGCAGCTCCGCCGCGCGGAAAGATGGCTACACCTTC.

The chain joins TRBV18 to TRBJ1-1, with 8 positions matching TRBD1. The CDR3 has 18 amino acids. CDR1 and CDR2 (germline): KGHSH, LQKENI. V lost 4 bases, J lost 0 bases, and 13 bases stayed unmatched. CDR3 bases: TGTGCCAGCTCACAGAACCCCCGGGACAGGAGATTGAACACTGAAGCTTTCTTT. It translates to CASSQNPRDRRLNTEAFF.

The chain recombines TRBV15 with TRBJ2-3; 8 bases match TRBD1. V lost 0 bases, J lost 2 bases, and 1 base stayed unmatched. This CDR3 has 15 residues. Germline V gene lookup returns CDR1 LNHNV and CDR2 YYDKDF (reference sequence). The CDR3 spells CATSREGQDTDTQYF. Written as DNA, the CDR3 is TGTGCCACCAGCAGAGAGGGACAGGACACAGATACGCAGTATTTT.

This chain uses TRBV10-3 with TRBJ1-6; 10 positions agree with TRBD1. The CDR3 contains 14 residues. Trimming removed 10 bases from V and 7 bases from J; junction bases left unmatched: 7. Germline V gives CDR1 ENHRY, CDR2 SYGVKD. The CDR3 region is CATNRGQGNSPLHF. CDR3 bases: TGTGCCACTAACCGGGGACAGGGGAATTCACCCCTCCACTTT.

The rearrangement links TRBV19 to TRBJ2-1; D perhaps matches TRBD2 (5 bases). The germline V gene has CDR1 LNHDA and CDR2 SQIVND (reference sequence). The V and J ends lost 10 bases and 6 bases respectively, with 13 bases between them. The CDR3 has 12 residues. The CDR3 nucleotides are TGTGCCACAAACCCCGGAGGCAATGAGCAGTTCTTC. Its translation is CATNPGGNEQFF.

V gene TRBV7-9 combines with J gene TRBJ2-2, with D tentatively TRBD2 (6 bases). Germline CDR1 and CDR2: SEHNR and FQNEAQ (reference sequence). Trimming removed 3 bases from V and 4 bases from J, with 9 bases in between. The CDR3 runs 14 residues. CDR3 bases: TGTGCCAGCAGCTTTCGGGAGATCACCGGGGAGCTGTTTTTT. Translation: CASSFREITGELFF. Combining the CDR3 with reference TRBV7-9 and TRBJ2-2 gives the whole variable domain DTGVSQNPRHKITKRGQNVTFRCDPISEHNRLYWYRQTLGQGPEFLTYFQNEAQLEKSRLLSDRFSAERPKGSFSTLEIQRTEQGDSAMYLCASSFREITGELFFGEGSRLTVL.

The chain carries TRBV7-2 and TRBJ2-7; tentative D call: TRBD2 (6 bases). Trimming shortened V by 1 base and J by 4 bases, and 17 bases separated the two germline ends. This CDR3 contains 16 residues. Germline CDR1 is SGHTA and CDR2 is FQGNSA. Here the CDR3 DNA reads TGTGCCAGCAGCTTAGGATTTGGGACTGCCGATTACGAGCAGTACTTC. Residues: CASSLGFGTADYEQYF. Looking up the rest from reference TRBV7-2 and TRBJ2-7 gives the full variable domain: GAGVSQSPSNKVTEKGKDVELRCDPISGHTALYWYRQSLGQGLEFLIYFQGNSAPDKSGLPSDRFSAERTGGSVSTLTIQRTQQEDSAVYLCASSLGFGTADYEQYFGPGTRLTVT.

The chain joins TRBV7-9 to TRBJ2-4, with 10 bases lining up with TRBD1. Trimming took 5 bases from V and 6 from J; bases not matched to a gene: 4. CDR3 size: 14 residues. Germline lookup yields CDR1 SEHNR and CDR2 FQNEAQ (reference sequence). The CDR3 DNA follows: TGTGCCAGCAGCCCAGGGACAGGGGTAAACATTCAGTACTTC. It yields the protein CASSPGTGVNIQYF. The whole variable domain, filled in from reference TRBV7-9 and TRBJ2-4, reads DTGVSQNPRHKITKRGQNVTFRCDPISEHNRLYWYRQTLGQGPEFLTYFQNEAQLEKSRLLSDRFSAERPKGSFSTLEIQRTEQGDSAMYLCASSPGTGVNIQYFGAGTRLSVL.

The chain carries TRBV30 and TRBJ2-6, with a possible D match to TRBD1 (5 bases). V lost 2 bases, J lost 2 bases, and 7 bases lay in between. Looked up from germline, CDR1 is GTSNPN and CDR2 is SVGIG (reference sequence). The CDR3 is 14 residues long. In nucleotides, the CDR3 is TGTGCCTGGAGTTTAGGGGCTGGGGCCAACGTCCTGACTTTC. Its translation is CAWSLGAGANVLTF. Full variable domain (outside the CDR3, taken from reference TRBV30 and TRBJ2-6): SQTIHQWPATLVQPVGSPLSLECTVEGTSNPNLYWYRQAAGRGLQLLFYSVGIGQISSEVPQNLSASRPQDRQFILSSKKLLLSDSGFYLCAWSLGAGANVLTFGAGSRLTVL.

In DNA, the CDR3 is TGCAGCGTGACGGGACAGGGAGGGGAAAAACTGTTTTTT. It encodes CSVTGQGGEKLFF. This sequence joins TRBV29-1 and TRBJ1-4, with 9 bases fitting TRBD1. From germline, CDR1 is SQVTM and CDR2 ANQGSEA. The V and J ends lost 6 bases and 8 bases, in that order; junction bases with no gene match: 7. This CDR3 is built from 13 residues.

This chain uses TRBV25-1 with TRBJ1-1; D not certain. With 3 bases removed from V and 1 base from J, the gap between germline ends came to 3 bases. The CDR3 length is 12 residues. Per the germline V gene, CDR1 is MGHDK and CDR2 is SYGVNS. The CDR3 DNA follows: TGTGCCAGCAGTGACTGGAACACTGAAGCTTTCTTT. This encodes CASSDWNTEAFF.

The V call is TRBV30, the J call TRBJ2-7, with D tentatively TRBD2 (6 bases). Germline CDR1 and CDR2: GTSNPN and SVGIG (reference sequence). CDR3 length: 14 amino acids. Trimming pared 4 bases from V and 4 bases from J, leaving 17 bases between. CDR3 sequence reads: CAWNPGLHGYEQYF. For the CDR3, the DNA is TGTGCCTGGAACCCGGGACTCCACGGGTACGAGCAGTACTTC.

The rearrangement uses TRBV27 and TRBJ2-5, with 11 bases that match TRBD2. The DNA end is more similar to TRBJ2-7, so the J call may be wrong. The CDR3 contains 14 residues. Looked up from germline, CDR1 is MNHEY and CDR2 is SMNVEV (reference sequence). This chain's CDR3 is CASGLAGVTYEQYF. The CDR3 DNA reads as TGTGCCAGCGGACTAGCGGGCGTCACCTACGAGCAGTACTTC.

V usage is TRBV7-2 and J usage is TRBJ2-1; possibly TRBD2 for D (5 bases). The CDR3 runs to 16 residues. Looked up from germline, CDR1 is SGHTA and CDR2 is FQGNSA. Between the trimmed V and J ends, which lost 5 bases and 3 bases, there was a span of 17 bases. CDR3 region: CASSPGWASHYNEQFF. In DNA form, the CDR3 reads TGTGCCAGCAGCCCAGGCTGGGCTAGCCACTACAATGAGCAGTTCTTC.

The rearrangement links TRBV5-1 to TRBJ1-1; 9 bases match TRBD1. The length of the CDR3 is 13 residues. Germline V gene lookup returns CDR1 SGHRS and CDR2 YFSETQ. With 3 bases clipped from V and 8 bases from J, the junction kept 5 bases outside the gene matches. The CDR3 loop reads CASSWDRDREAFF. DNA of the CDR3: TGCGCCAGCAGCTGGGACAGGGACCGAGAAGCTTTCTTT.

This sequence joins TRBV9 and TRBJ1-1, with D perhaps matching TRBD1 (6 bases). Trimming stripped 0 bases from V and 4 bases from J, with 10 bases between. In germline, CDR1 is SGDLS, CDR2 YYNGEE. This CDR3 contains 14 residues. The CDR3 sequence: CASSVEGGGTEAFF. CDR3 in DNA: TGTGCCAGCAGCGTAGAGGGGGGGGGCACTGAAGCTTTCTTT.